One sample yielded the 30 T cell receptor beta chains listed below, sequenced in a study of metastatic and nonmetastatic thyroid tumors. No treatment of any kind had been given to any patient before thyroid surgery. MiXCR reprocessed the PCR reads for TCRdb. The data show about 25,000 clones, approximately 13% seen once. Sequencing was performed on blood. All receptors come from a female donor with papillary thyroid cancer or a benign thyroid nodule (not recorded which). Some clones in this sample may be carry-over from other donors' samples.

The chain has TRBV3-1 and TRBJ1-4; TRBD1 aligns across 8 bases. Germline CDR1 reads LGHDT; CDR2 reads YNNKEL (reference sequence). V gave up 4 bases and J gave up 12 bases; unmatched junction bases: 10. The length of the CDR3 is 14 residues. The CDR3 sequence is CASSLDRAPPQLFF. CDR3 bases: TGTGCCAGCAGCCTGGACAGGGCTCCCCCCCAACTGTTTTTT.

This clone was picked up many times. The chain is built from TRBV20-1 and TRBJ1-5; possible D gene TRBD1, 5 bases. The ends were cut back, 0 bases at V and 7 bases at J, with 19 bases in the middle. The CDR3 is 16 residues long. Germline loops: CDR1 DFQATT, CDR2 SNEGSKA (reference sequence). CDR3 loop: CSARDRMAGIEQPQHF. For the CDR3, the DNA is TGCAGTGCTAGAGATCGCATGGCAGGGATTGAACAGCCCCAGCATTTT.

This clone has at least ten counts. This rearrangement joins TRBV7-2 to TRBJ2-7; TRBD1 might be the D (6 bases). The CDR3 covers 11 residues. The germline CDR1 and CDR2 sequences are SGHTA and FQGNSA. V lost 5 bases to trimming and J lost 6 bases, with 8 bases between them. The CDR3 nucleotides are TGTGCCAGCAGCGTAGGGGGCGAGCAGTACTTC. Protein: CASSVGGEQYF.

This clone was detected many times. The gene calls are TRBV12-3 or TRBV12-4 and TRBJ2-7; D is unclear. The CDR3 extends over 16 amino acids. Trimming pared 4 bases from V and 0 bases from J, leaving 16 bases between. CDR3 bases: TGTGCCAGCAGTTCCCACAACCTCGCGACCTCCTACGAGCAGTACTTC. Protein: CASSSHNLATSYEQYF.

This clone was seen repeatedly, ten times or more. The J gene is TRBJ1-1, the V gene TRBV6-5; 7 bases line up with TRBD1. Germline V CDR1 and CDR2: MNHEY, SVGAGI. The junction had 3 bases not matched to a gene; V was cut back by 2 bases and J by 0 bases. CDR3 length: 15 amino acids. Here the CDR3 reads CASSYEGQMNTEAFF. The CDR3 nucleotides read TGTGCCAGCAGTTACGAGGGACAGATGAACACTGAAGCTTTCTTT.

Ten or more counts support this clone. This chain links TRBV30 with TRBJ2-1; 11 bases are shared with TRBD2. The germline gives CDR1 GTSNPN, CDR2 SVGIG (reference sequence). The CDR3 has 15 amino acids. Trimming took 3 bases from V and 6 from J; bases not matched to a gene: 7. CDR3 bases: TGTGCCTGGAGGATACTAGCGGGAGAAATCAATGAGCAGTTCTTC. Translating gives CAWRILAGEINEQFF.

The table lists this clone with many counts. With a much larger clone just one base away, this may be a read error. The rearrangement links TRBV11-1 to TRBJ1-1, with 12 bases that match TRBD1. Germline CDR1 is SGHAT and CDR2 is FQDESV (reference sequence). This CDR3 comprises 17 residues. V was clipped by 1 base and J by 0 bases; unmatched bases: 3. The CDR3, as DNA: TGTGCCAGCAGCTTAGGTGGGACAGGGGGCGTGAACACTGAAGCTTTCTTT. Protein: CASSLGGTGGVNTEAFF.

This clone was counted many times. The gene calls are TRBV2 and TRBJ2-7; tentatively, D is TRBD1 (5 bases). Per the germline V gene, CDR1 is SNHLY and CDR2 is FYNNEI. Trimming shortened V by 3 bases and J by 3 bases, and 12 bases separated the two germline ends. The CDR3 loop spans 14 amino acids. The CDR3: CASSDPDTNYEQYF. CDR3 nucleotides: TGTGCCAGCAGTGACCCGGACACTAACTACGAGCAGTACTTC.

This clone was observed many times. J is TRBJ2-2 and V is TRBV7-9; the D call may be TRBD1 or TRBD2 (5 bases each). CDR1 is SEHNR, CDR2 FQNEAQ, per germline (reference sequence). This CDR3 has 15 amino acids. Trimming removed 5 bases from V and 7 bases from J, with 17 bases in between. The CDR3 DNA reads as TGTGCCAGCAGCCGGGGCTCCACATGGGACGGGGAGCTGTTTTTT. It translates to CASSRGSTWDGELFF.

This clone is labeled as medium-sized (0.01 to 0.1%). The gene calls are TRBV2 and TRBJ2-1, with TRBD2 identical over 10 bases. This CDR3 is 17 amino acids long. Germline lookup yields CDR1 SNHLY and CDR2 FYNNEI. J was trimmed by 4 bases and V by 4 bases; bases with no gene match: 10. CDR3 in amino acids: CASSVQREGRGYNEQFF. The DNA of the CDR3 is TGTGCCAGCAGTGTCCAGCGGGAGGGCCGGGGGTACAATGAGCAGTTCTTC.

This clone was picked up many times. The chain links TRBV7-8 to TRBJ2-7; D is possibly TRBD1 (6 bases). This CDR3 contains 15 residues. V was pared by 3 bases and J by 2 bases, with 14 bases between. Germline V gene data show CDR1 as SGHVS and CDR2 as FQNEAQ. The CDR3 here is CASSFNDRRTYEQYF. CDR3 DNA sequence: TGTGCCAGCAGCTTCAACGACAGGCGTACCTACGAGCAGTACTTC.

This clone was seen ten or more times. This chain joins TRBV19 and TRBJ1-1, with D unclear. Germline CDR1 is LNHDA and CDR2 is SQIVND (reference sequence). The CDR3 has 13 amino acids. Trimming removed 6 bases from V and 1 base from J, with 9 bases in between. Here the CDR3 DNA reads TGTGCCAGTAGGCGAGATTGGAACACTGAAGCTTTCTTT. This codes for CASRRDWNTEAFF.

Sample share makes this clone medium-sized. CDR3 nucleotides: TGTGCCAGCAGTTTTTTAAGCTCCTACAATGAGCAGTTCTTC. It codes for CASSFLSSYNEQFF. The chain employs TRBV27 and TRBJ2-1; D not resolved. This CDR3 comprises 14 residues. Germline assignment: CDR1 MNHEY and CDR2 SMNVEV (reference sequence). V gave up 3 bases and J gave up 0 bases, with 6 bases separating them.

This chain connects TRBV19 to TRBJ2-7, with 7 bases matching TRBD1. V lost 1 base to trimming and J lost 9 bases; unmatched junction nucleotides: 12. The CDR3 is 15 amino acids. Germline CDR1 is LNHDA and CDR2 is SQIVND (reference sequence). The CDR3 sequence: CASSIGRGGYDGQYF. The CDR3 region has the DNA TGTGCCAGTAGTATAGGGAGAGGGGGCTACGACGGGCAGTACTTC.

This clone occurred many times. This sequence joins TRBV7-9 and TRBJ1-6, with 8 positions matching TRBD1. Germline V gives CDR1 SEHNR, CDR2 FQNEAQ (reference sequence). Trimming took 5 bases from V and 6 from J; bases not matched to a gene: 6. The CDR3 runs 15 residues. In nucleotides, the CDR3 is TGTGCCAGCAGCCCCGGGACAGGACCTAATTCACCCCTCCACTTT. Its protein product is CASSPGTGPNSPLHF.

This clone was counted ten times or more. The V gene is TRBV5-1, the J gene TRBJ2-7; 11 bases match TRBD2. V shed 2 bases and J 5 bases; nucleotides not matched to a gene: 6. CDR1 is SGHRS, CDR2 YFSETQ, per germline. The CDR3 sequence is 15 residues long. CDR3 in DNA: TGCGCCAGCAGCTTATCCGGGACTAGCGGCCACGAGCAGTACTTC. This translates into CASSLSGTSGHEQYF. The full variable domain, with the rest looked up from reference TRBV5-1 and TRBJ2-7, is KAGVTQTPRYLIKTRGQQVTLSCSPISGHRSVSWYQQTPGQGLQFLFEYFSETQRNKGNFPGRFSGRQFSNSRSEMNVSTLELGDSALYLCASSLSGTSGHEQYFGPGTRLTVT.

Within the sample, this clone is medium-sized. V gene TRBV6-1 combines with J gene TRBJ2-3, with D unresolved. Germline V gives CDR1 MNHNS, CDR2 SASEGT. Trimming left V 10 bases short and J 6 bases short, with 5 bases between. The CDR3 runs 9 residues. CDR3 nucleotides: TGTGCCACTGGGGATACGCAGTATTTT. Translation gives CATGDTQYF.

The sample holds many counts of this clone. V is TRBV15 and J is TRBJ1-2; 10 nucleotides match TRBD1. The CDR3 contains 18 residues. With V trimmed by 0 bases and J by 8 bases, 15 bases remained unmatched. Germline V gene sequence: CDR1 LNHNV, CDR2 YYDKDF (reference sequence). The CDR3 nucleotides read TGTGCCACCAGCAGAGATCCCAGGGGGACAGGGGAGTTACGGGGCTACACCTTC. Its translation: CATSRDPRGTGELRGYTF. The full variable domain, completed using reference TRBV15 and TRBJ1-2, is DAMVIQNPRYQVTQFGKPVTLSCSQTLNHNVMYWYQQKSSQAPKLLFHYYDKDFNNEADTPDNFQSRRPNTSFCFLDIRSPGLGDTAMYLCATSRDPRGTGELRGYTFGSGTRLTVV.

This clone is termed medium-sized. V gene TRBV6-1 combines with J gene TRBJ2-7; D might be TRBD1 or TRBD2, each matching 5 bases. V lost 11 bases, J lost 6 bases, and 23 bases lay in between. The CDR3 runs 14 residues. From germline, CDR1 is MNHNS and CDR2 SASEGT. The CDR3 nucleotides read TGTGCCGTCTCCGCCGGGACGGCGGCGACCGAGCAGTACTTC. Protein sequence: CAVSAGTAATEQYF.

Ten or more counts support this clone. V gene TRBV6-1 combines with J gene TRBJ2-1, with a weak D call TRBD2 (6 bases). This CDR3 has 13 residues. Looked up from germline, CDR1 is MNHNS and CDR2 is SASEGT. Trimming shortened V by 7 bases and J by 6 bases, and 13 bases separated the two germline ends. The CDR3 DNA reads as TGTGCCAGCAAGGGCGGGAACTTCAATGAGCAGTTCTTC. This codes for CASKGGNFNEQFF.

The rearrangement links TRBV19 to TRBJ2-7, with 9 bases aligning to TRBD2. The trim removed 3 bases at V and 4 bases at J, leaving 7 bases unmatched. The V gene's germline CDR1 is LNHDA and CDR2 SQIVND (reference sequence). The CDR3 extends over 15 amino acids. The CDR3 DNA is TGTGCCAGTAGTATGTTAGCGGGAGTGCTGTACGAGCAGTACTTC. The encoded protein is CASSMLAGVLYEQYF.

This clone turned up a few times. V is TRBV27 and J is TRBJ2-1; 10 nucleotides align to TRBD2. Trimming removed 4 bases from V and 7 bases from J; junction bases left unmatched: 7. In germline, CDR1 is MNHEY, CDR2 SMNVEV (reference sequence). CDR3 size: 15 residues. In DNA form, the CDR3 reads TGTGCCAGCAGTTGGAGCGGGAGGGCCGGGAATGAGCAGTTCTTC. Protein product: CASSWSGRAGNEQFF.

Turning to this clone: The junction does not match germline at one end; this may be a read error. V usage is TRBV18 and J usage is TRBJ2-1, with D possibly being TRBD2 (6 bases). This CDR3 has 16 amino acids. From germline, CDR1 is KGHSH and CDR2 LQKENI. The CDR3 DNA is TGTGCCAGCTCACCGAGGTTAGCGGTGACGTTCAATGAGCATTTCTTC. Its protein product is CASSPRLAVTFNEHFF.

This clone was seen ten or more times. The chain joins TRBV3-1 to TRBJ1-6, with a tentative D call TRBD1 (5 bases). Germline V CDR1 and CDR2: LGHDT, YNNKEL (reference sequence). The length of the CDR3 is 15 residues. Trimming took 2 bases from V and 9 from J, leaving 14 bases between them. This CDR3 is CASSQSQGRGSPLHF. The DNA for the CDR3 is TGTGCCAGCAGCCAATCGCAGGGAAGGGGTTCACCCCTCCACTTT.

Concerning this clone itself: At one end the junction does not follow the germline gene, possibly because of a read error. This rearrangement joins TRBV5-1 to TRBJ2-5; 7 nucleotides align to TRBD1. This CDR3 is built from 13 residues. The germline V gene encodes CDR1 SGHRS and CDR2 YFSETQ. The CDR3 bases are TGCACCAGCGGCTTAGGGACAGCCGAGACCCAGTACTTC. Translation: CTSGLGTAETQYF.

Within the sample, this clone is medium-sized. This rearrangement joins TRBV4-1 to TRBJ1-4; possible D gene TRBD1, 6 bases. This CDR3 is built from 16 residues. Per germline, CDR1 MGHRA and CDR2 YSYEKL. Trimming removed 2 bases from V and 7 bases from J, with 17 bases in between. CDR3 loop: CASSQQFGIGGEKLFF. For the CDR3, the DNA is TGCGCCAGCAGCCAACAGTTCGGGATAGGGGGTGAAAAACTGTTTTTT.

This clone was observed many times. This chain connects TRBV6-6 to TRBJ1-5, with 9 nucleotides matching TRBD1. Germline CDR1 is MNHNY and CDR2 is SVGAGI (reference sequence). Trimming cost V 2 bases and J 1 base; bases outside gene matches: 0. CDR3 length: 15 residues. CDR3 residues: CASSYGTGSNQPQHF. The CDR3 DNA reads TGTGCCAGCAGTTACGGGACAGGGAGCAATCAGCCCCAGCATTTT.

This clone has ten or more counts. CDR3 sequence reads: CASSLVRLPQETQYF. DNA for the CDR3: TGTGCCAGCAGCTTGGTGAGACTCCCCCAAGAGACCCAGTACTTC. The genes are TRBV5-6 and TRBJ2-5; D not resolved. The CDR3 has 15 residues. V lost 0 bases to trimming and J lost 1 base, with 10 bases between them. From germline, CDR1 is SGHDT and CDR2 YYEEEE.

On this clone itself: One end of the junction varies from germline; a read error may be responsible. This rearrangement joins TRBV12-3 or TRBV12-4 to TRBJ1-5; unclear D gene. CDR3 length: 13 amino acids. DNA for the CDR3: TGTGCCAGCACCCCAAATAACAATCAGCCCCAGCACTTT. It is translated as CASTPNNNQPQHF.

The CDR3 DNA sequence: TGTGCCATAAGCATACGGGGCGGCGAATACGAGCAGTACTTC. Translated: CAISIRGGEYEQYF. This chain connects TRBV10-3 to TRBJ2-7, with D perhaps matching TRBD1 or TRBD2 (5 bases each). Trimming stripped 9 bases from V and 4 bases from J, with 19 bases between. CDR1 is ENHRY, CDR2 SYGVKD, per germline. This CDR3 has 14 residues.